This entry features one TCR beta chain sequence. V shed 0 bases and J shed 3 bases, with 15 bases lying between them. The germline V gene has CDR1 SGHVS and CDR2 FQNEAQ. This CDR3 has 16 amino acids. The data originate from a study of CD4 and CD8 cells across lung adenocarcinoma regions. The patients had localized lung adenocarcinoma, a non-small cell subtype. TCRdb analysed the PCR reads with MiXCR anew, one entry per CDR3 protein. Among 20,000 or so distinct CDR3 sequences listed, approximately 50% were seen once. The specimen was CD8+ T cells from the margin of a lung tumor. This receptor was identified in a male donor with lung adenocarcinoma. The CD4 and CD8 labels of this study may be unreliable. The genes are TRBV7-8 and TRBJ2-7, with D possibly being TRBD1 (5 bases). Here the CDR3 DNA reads TGTGCCAGCAGCTTAGCGCCCGCAGGGTCATACTACGAGCAGTACTTC. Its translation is CASSLAPAGSYYEQYF.